Below, 25 T cell receptor beta chains from the same sample are listed, as sequenced in a study of cytotoxic CD8 clonotypes in ibrutinib-treated CLL (TCRdb year 2021). The time point label for this specimen denotes: approximately 11 months on ibrutinib. The library was made by the immunoSEQ multiplex PCR assay. This is the immuneACCESS table as TCRdb keeps it, with only in-frame sequences that have V and J called. A part of the clones is gone; compared with another copy, unresolved V genes explain less than half, and the rest is unexplained. This sample holds 45,000 to 55,000 clones; approximately 51% were observed only once. The leading ten clones occupy about 31% of the sample. The source was PBMCs, collected after 12 months of ibrutinib treatment. The receptors were gathered from a human donor with chronic lymphocytic leukemia.

This clone has just a few counts. The rearrangement joins TRBV5-1 to TRBJ1-2, with a weak D call TRBD1 (6 bases). V shed 6 bases and J shed 5 bases, with 17 bases lying between them. This CDR3 is 14 amino acids long. Germline V gene lookup returns CDR1 SGHRS and CDR2 YFSETQ. The CDR3 protein is CASIVGGAWYGYTF. The CDR3 bases are TGCGCCAGCATAGTCGGGGGCGCCTGGTATGGCTACACCTTC.

V and J are TRBV29-1 and TRBJ2-7; TRBD1 might be the D (6 bases). From germline, CDR1 is SQVTM and CDR2 ANQGSEA. The V and J ends lost 0 bases and 10 bases respectively, with 16 bases between them. This CDR3 region has 13 residues. The CDR3 bases are TGCAGCGTTGAAGAAGGATCGAGGGGGTCACAGTACTTC. Protein sequence: CSVEEGSRGSQYF.

The rearrangement joins TRBV21-1 to TRBJ2-3. TRBV21-1 is labeled a pseudogene. CDR3 length: 14 residues. Written as DNA, the CDR3 is TGTGCCAGCCCCAAGGGACGGAGCACAGATACGCAGTATTTT. This sequence encodes CASPKGRSTDTQYF.

The chain uses TRBV10-2 and TRBJ1-4; D gene unclear. This CDR3 is 14 amino acids long. The ends were cut back, 2 bases at V and 7 bases at J, with 11 bases in the middle. Germline CDR1 is WSHSY and CDR2 is SAAADI. The CDR3 DNA sequence: TGCGCCAGCAGTGAGACGGAAGAAGGTGAAAAACTGTTTTTT. The encoded protein is CASSETEEGEKLFF.

V usage is TRBV5-1 and J usage is TRBJ2-3; no definite D call. Germline V CDR1 and CDR2: SGHRS, YFSETQ. The CDR3 length is 16 residues. V was pared by 0 bases and J by 1 base, with 12 bases between. The CDR3 DNA reads TGCGCCAGCAGCTTGGGAGGTGGGATTGGCACAGATACGCAGTATTTT. This sequence encodes CASSLGGGIGTDTQYF.

In DNA form, the CDR3 reads TGTGCCAGCTCACCTCCTAGCGGAGCCGCGGGCACCGGGGAGCTGTTTTTT. It specifies CASSPPSGAAGTGELFF. The chain joins TRBV18 to TRBJ2-2; TRBD2 agrees at 7 bases. Germline V lookup: CDR1 KGHSH, CDR2 LQKENI. The CDR3 totals 17 residues. The junction had 11 bases not matched to a gene; V was cut back by 3 bases and J by 4 bases.

The gene calls are TRBV14 and TRBJ1-1, with a tentative D call TRBD1 (6 bases). The germline CDR1 and CDR2 sequences are SGHDN and FVKESK. The CDR3 sequence is 13 residues long. The V and J ends lost 4 bases and 4 bases respectively, with 10 bases between them. CDR3 nucleotides: TGTGCCAGCAGCCGCTACAGGGCCACTGAAGCTTTCTTT. Translated, it gives CASSRYRATEAFF.

The chain has TRBV6-1 and TRBJ2-1; TRBD2 agrees at 11 bases. CDR1 is MNHNS, CDR2 SASEGT, per germline. This CDR3 has 15 residues. V was pared by 6 bases and J by 3 bases, with 4 bases of the junction left unmatched. CDR3 region: CASSTGLADYNEQFF. The DNA of the CDR3 is TGTGCCAGCAGCACGGGACTAGCGGACTACAATGAGCAGTTCTTC.

By frequency in the sample, this clone is medium-sized. Here the CDR3 DNA reads TGTGCCAGTAGTACCCCGGACAGGGGCACCGGGGAGCTGTTTTTT. Encoded protein: CASSTPDRGTGELFF. The genes are TRBV19 and TRBJ2-2, with 9 bases fitting TRBD1. Trimming cost V 4 bases and J 4 bases; bases outside gene matches: 4. This CDR3 is 15 amino acids long. The germline V gene encodes CDR1 LNHDA and CDR2 SQIVND (reference sequence).

This sequence joins TRBV9 and TRBJ2-6; D unclear. CDR1 and CDR2 from the germline V gene are SGDLS and YYNGEE. The V gene lost 5 bases and the J gene lost 0 bases, with 6 bases spanning the gap. The CDR3 consists of 14 residues. DNA of the CDR3: TGTGCCAGCAGGAGAGACTCTGGGGCCAACGTCCTGACTTTC. It is translated as CASRRDSGANVLTF.

The chain is built from TRBV28 and TRBJ2-2; 10 nucleotides align to TRBD2. Per germline, CDR1 MDHEN and CDR2 SYDVKM. This CDR3 is 18 amino acids long. After removal of 5 bases from V and 6 bases from J, the junction contained 15 bases not matched to a gene. The CDR3: CASSALRTSGPKAGELFF. Here the CDR3 DNA reads TGTGCCAGCAGTGCCCTACGGACTAGCGGCCCCAAAGCCGGGGAGCTGTTTTTT.

CDR3 protein: CASSVGVVGADTQYF. DNA for the CDR3: TGTGCCAGCAGCGTAGGGGTCGTTGGGGCAGATACGCAGTATTTT. The chain couples TRBV9 to TRBJ2-3; D remains ambiguous. The V end was cut by 0 bases, the J end by 4 bases, with 12 bases between. CDR3 length: 15 residues. Germline CDR1 SGDLS, CDR2 YYNGEE.

V usage is TRBV15 and J usage is TRBJ1-2, with D possibly being TRBD1 (6 bases). V was shortened by 4 bases and J by 2 bases, with 11 bases between the two germline ends. This CDR3 is built from 14 residues. Germline V CDR1 and CDR2: LNHNV, YYDKDF (reference sequence). This CDR3 reads CATSTWGQNYGYTF. Here the CDR3 DNA reads TGTGCCACCAGCACCTGGGGACAAAACTATGGCTACACCTTC. The variable domain in full, completed from reference TRBV15 and TRBJ1-2, reads DAMVIQNPRYQVTQFGKPVTLSCSQTLNHNVMYWYQQKSSQAPKLLFHYYDKDFNNEADTPDNFQSRRPNTSFCFLDIRSPGLGDTAMYLCATSTWGQNYGYTFGSGTRLTVV.

V is TRBV19 and J is TRBJ2-6, with TRBD1 matching 10 bases. V lost 5 bases and J lost 4; bases outside the gene matches: 5. The CDR3 is 16 amino acids. Germline V gives CDR1 LNHDA, CDR2 SQIVND (reference sequence). The CDR3 loop is CASSQGTGAGANVLTF. The CDR3 coding sequence is TGTGCCAGTAGTCAGGGGACAGGGGCCGGGGCCAACGTCCTGACTTTC.

The chain employs TRBV2 and TRBJ2-2, with D hard to call. CDR1 and CDR2 (germline): SNHLY, FYNNEI. The CDR3 length is 15 residues. With 4 bases removed from V and 0 bases from J, the gap between germline ends came to 9 bases. In DNA form, the CDR3 reads TGTGCCAGCAGTGTTGAGGTTACGAACACCGGGGAGCTGTTTTTT. Its protein product is CASSVEVTNTGELFF.

CDR3 coding DNA: TGTGCCAGCAGCGTCTCGGCGGGAGGGTCCTACGAGCAGTACTTC. It translates to CASSVSAGGSYEQYF. The rearrangement uses TRBV9 and TRBJ2-7; 9 nucleotides match TRBD2. The CDR3 has 15 residues. Germline-derived CDR1 and CDR2 are SGDLS and YYNGEE. The junction had 4 bases not matched to a gene; V was cut back by 2 bases and J by 1 base.

The V call is TRBV5-1, the J call TRBJ2-1; D is undetermined. The CDR3 is made up of 13 amino acids. The V and J ends lost 1 base and 3 bases respectively, with 5 bases between them. CDR1 is SGHRS, CDR2 YFSETQ, per germline. CDR3 DNA sequence: TGCGCCAGCAGCTTGTTGCTCTACAATGAGCAGTTCTTC. It codes for CASSLLLYNEQFF.

The V and J genes are TRBV28 and TRBJ1-1, with D hard to call. V was cut by 2 bases and J by 4 bases, with 11 bases left in between. CDR1 MDHEN and CDR2 SYDVKM come from the germline V gene. This CDR3 is built from 14 residues. CDR3 in amino acids: CASSLSSRSTEAFF. DNA for the CDR3: TGTGCCAGCAGTTTAAGTTCGAGGAGCACTGAAGCTTTCTTT.

V is TRBV6-1 and J is TRBJ1-5; maybe TRBD1 (5 bases). Germline CDR1 reads MNHNS; CDR2 reads SASEGT. CDR3 length: 13 residues. V lost 5 bases and J lost 5, with 10 bases in between. This CDR3 is CASSLRGDQPQHF. In DNA form, the CDR3 reads TGTGCCAGCAGTCTTCGGGGGGATCAGCCCCAGCATTTT.

The V gene is TRBV7-2, the J gene TRBJ1-2; 8 nucleotides align to TRBD1. Germline CDR1 is SGHTA and CDR2 is FQGNSA. V trimming: 5 bases; J trimming: 6 bases; junction bases outside the gene matches: 8. CDR3 length equals 14 residues. CDR3 DNA sequence: TGTGCCAGCAGCGAGAACAGGGGGGTAAATGGCTACACCTTC. Protein product: CASSENRGVNGYTF.

The V and J genes are TRBV4-2 and TRBJ2-4, with a tentative D call TRBD1 (6 bases). CDR1 and CDR2 from the germline V gene are LGHNA and YNFKEQ. The V end lost 0 bases, the J end lost 4 bases, and 13 bases lay between the germline ends. The CDR3 extends over 16 amino acids. The CDR3 protein is CASSQEGGQGKNIQYF. For the CDR3, the DNA is TGTGCCAGCAGCCAAGAAGGAGGCCAGGGGAAAAACATTCAGTACTTC.

The chain joins TRBV19 to TRBJ2-5; TRBD2 might be the D (5 bases). In germline, CDR1 is LNHDA, CDR2 SQIVND (reference sequence). The CDR3 spans 12 residues. Trimming took 5 bases from V and 6 from J, leaving 10 bases between them. CDR3 in DNA: TGTGCCAGTAGTTCGGGGTCGAAGACCCAGTACTTC. It specifies CASSSGSKTQYF.

The chain couples TRBV13 to TRBJ2-6; D is unresolved. Trimming took 7 bases from V and 0 from J, leaving 7 bases between them. The CDR3 contains 14 residues. Per the germline V gene, CDR1 is PRHDT and CDR2 is FYEKMQ (reference sequence). CDR3 DNA: TGTGCCAGCACCAGCAGCTCTGGGGCCAACGTCCTGACTTTC. Its translation is CASTSSSGANVLTF.

V gene TRBV18 combines with J gene TRBJ2-5; D perhaps matches TRBD1 (5 bases). V was shortened by 2 bases and J by 1 base, with 5 bases between the two germline ends. The germline gives CDR1 KGHSH, CDR2 LQKENI. This CDR3 is 13 amino acids long. The DNA for the CDR3 is TGTGCCAGCTCACCAGGGGCCCAAGAGACCCAGTACTTC. It is translated as CASSPGAQETQYF.

The genes are TRBV6-6 and TRBJ2-5, with D perhaps matching TRBD1 or TRBD2 (5 bases each). V lost 5 bases to trimming and J lost 2 bases, with 9 bases between them. The CDR3 is 13 amino acids. The germline V gene encodes CDR1 MNHNY and CDR2 SVGAGI (reference sequence). The CDR3 protein is CASSGTAQETQYF. The CDR3 DNA reads TGTGCCAGCAGTGGGACCGCTCAAGAGACCCAGTACTTC.